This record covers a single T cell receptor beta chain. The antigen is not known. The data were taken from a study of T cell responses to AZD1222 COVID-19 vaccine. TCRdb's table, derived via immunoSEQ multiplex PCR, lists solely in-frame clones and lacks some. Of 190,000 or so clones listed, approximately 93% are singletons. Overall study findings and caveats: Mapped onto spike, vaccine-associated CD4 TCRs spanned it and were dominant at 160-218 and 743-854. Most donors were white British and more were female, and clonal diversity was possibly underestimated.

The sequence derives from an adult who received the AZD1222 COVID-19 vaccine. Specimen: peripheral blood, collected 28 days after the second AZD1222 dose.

Written as DNA, the CDR3 is TGTGCCAGCAGTGAATTGCGGGGTCGTGAAAAACTGTTTTTT. Translating it yields CASSELRGREKLFF. This chain connects TRBV2 to TRBJ1-4, with D unresolved. CDR1 is SNHLY and CDR2 is FYNNEI in the germline V gene. Trimming pared 2 bases from V and 7 bases from J, leaving 11 bases between. The CDR3 consists of 14 residues.